This T cell receptor (beta chain) comes out of a study of blood T cell repertoires in COVID-19. Whole-study context: COVID-19 samples from acute and convalescent phases originated in the United States, Italy and Spain. PBMCs, B-cell-depleted T cells, or T cells were the source of the cDNA or gDNA that made up the material.

This table comes from immunoSEQ multiplex PCR, and its TCRdb copy is limited to in-frame clones, with some not included. The profile covers over 200,000 clones, with around 84% appearing a single time and 5% to 6.5% taken by the ten largest. Trimming shortened V by 4 bases and J by 5 bases, and 20 bases separated the two germline ends. The CDR3 totals 16 residues. Germline-derived CDR1 and CDR2 are SGHAT and FQNNGV. This TCR derives from a man older than 75 with acute or convalescent COVID-19. The sequenced sample consisted of peripheral blood. This sequence joins TRBV11-2 and TRBJ2-5; D is perhaps TRBD1 (5 bases). DNA for the CDR3: TGTGCCAGCAGCTCATCCTTCCAGGGTTTCGGGGAGACCCAGTACTTC. It codes for CASSSSFQGFGETQYF. Using reference TRBV11-2 and TRBJ2-5 for the parts outside the CDR3, the full variable domain is EAGVAQSPRYKIIEKRQSVAFWCNPISGHATLYWYQQILGQGPKLLIQFQNNGVVDDSQLPKDRFSAERLKGVDSTLKIQPAKLEDSAVYLCASSSSFQGFGETQYFGPGTRLLVL.